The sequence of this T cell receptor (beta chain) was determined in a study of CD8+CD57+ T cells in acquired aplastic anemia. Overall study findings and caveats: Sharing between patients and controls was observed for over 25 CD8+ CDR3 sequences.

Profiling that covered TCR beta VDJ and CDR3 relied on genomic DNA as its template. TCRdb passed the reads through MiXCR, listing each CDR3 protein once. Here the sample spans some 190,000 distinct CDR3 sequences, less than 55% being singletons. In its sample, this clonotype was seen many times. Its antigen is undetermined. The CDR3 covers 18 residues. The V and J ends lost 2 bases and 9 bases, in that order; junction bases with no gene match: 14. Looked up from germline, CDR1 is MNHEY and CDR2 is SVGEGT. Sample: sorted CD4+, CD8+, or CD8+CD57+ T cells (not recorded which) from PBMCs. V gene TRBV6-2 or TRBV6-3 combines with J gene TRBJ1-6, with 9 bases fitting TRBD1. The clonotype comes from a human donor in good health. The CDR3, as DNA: TGTGCCAGCAGTTACGGCGCCGGGACAGGGACAATCGTTTCACCCCTCCACTTT. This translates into CASSYGAGTGTIVSPLHF.